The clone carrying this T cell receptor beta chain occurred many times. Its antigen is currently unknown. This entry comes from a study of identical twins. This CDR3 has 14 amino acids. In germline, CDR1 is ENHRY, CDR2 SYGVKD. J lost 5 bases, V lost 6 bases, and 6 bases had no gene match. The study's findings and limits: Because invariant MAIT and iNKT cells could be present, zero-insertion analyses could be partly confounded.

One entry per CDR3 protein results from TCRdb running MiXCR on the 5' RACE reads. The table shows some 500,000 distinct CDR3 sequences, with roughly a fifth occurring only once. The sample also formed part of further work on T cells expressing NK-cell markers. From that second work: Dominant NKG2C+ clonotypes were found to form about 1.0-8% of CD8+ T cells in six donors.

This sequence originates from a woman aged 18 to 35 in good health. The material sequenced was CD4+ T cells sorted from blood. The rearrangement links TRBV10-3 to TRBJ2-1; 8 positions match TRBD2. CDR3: CAIRGGTSNNEQFF. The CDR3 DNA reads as TGTGCCATCAGGGGGGGGACTAGTAACAATGAGCAGTTCTTC.